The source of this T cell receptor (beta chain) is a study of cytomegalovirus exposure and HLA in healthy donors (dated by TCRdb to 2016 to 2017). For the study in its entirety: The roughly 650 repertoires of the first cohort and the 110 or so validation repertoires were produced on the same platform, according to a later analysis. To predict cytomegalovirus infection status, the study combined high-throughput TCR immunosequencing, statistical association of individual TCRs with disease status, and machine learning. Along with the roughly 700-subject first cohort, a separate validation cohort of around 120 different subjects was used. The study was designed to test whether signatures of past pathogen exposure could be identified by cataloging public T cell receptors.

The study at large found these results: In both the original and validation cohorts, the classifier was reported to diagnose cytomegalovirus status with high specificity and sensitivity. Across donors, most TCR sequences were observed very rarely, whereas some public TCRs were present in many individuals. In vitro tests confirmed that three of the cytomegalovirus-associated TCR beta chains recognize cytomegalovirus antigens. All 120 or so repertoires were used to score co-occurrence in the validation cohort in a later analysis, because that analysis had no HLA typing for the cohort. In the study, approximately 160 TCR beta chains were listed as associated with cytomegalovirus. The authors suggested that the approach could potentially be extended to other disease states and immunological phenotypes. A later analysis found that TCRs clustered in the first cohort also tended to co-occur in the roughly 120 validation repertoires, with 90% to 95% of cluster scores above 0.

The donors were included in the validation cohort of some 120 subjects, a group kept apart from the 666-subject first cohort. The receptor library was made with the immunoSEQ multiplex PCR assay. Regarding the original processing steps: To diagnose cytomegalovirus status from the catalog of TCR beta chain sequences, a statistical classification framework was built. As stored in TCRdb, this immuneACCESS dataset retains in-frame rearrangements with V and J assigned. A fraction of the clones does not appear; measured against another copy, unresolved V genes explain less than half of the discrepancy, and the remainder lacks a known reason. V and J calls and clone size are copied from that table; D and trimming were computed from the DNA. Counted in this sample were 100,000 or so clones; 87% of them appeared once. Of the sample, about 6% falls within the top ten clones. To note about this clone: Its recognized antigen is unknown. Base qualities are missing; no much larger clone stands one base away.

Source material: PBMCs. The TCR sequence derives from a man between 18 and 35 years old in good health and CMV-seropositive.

The CDR3 sequence is CASSLAGGYETQYF. The sequenced DNA is TGTGCCAGCAGCCTGGCGGGAGGATATGAGACCCAGTACTTC. The chain joins TRBV5-4 to TRBJ2-5, with 8 middle bases fitting TRBD2. V is trimmed back by 4 bases and J by 5 bases, and the junction contains 7 bases that no gene match accounts for. Via the germline V gene (reference sequence), CDR1 is SGHNT and CDR2 YYREEE. The CDR3 runs 14 residues from the cysteine to the phenylalanine. The sequence is cut down to CDR3 DNA, 42 bases in frame from base 1. With the portions outside the CDR3 filled from the reference TRBV5-4 and TRBJ2-5 genes, the complete variable region becomes ETGVTQSPTHLIKTRGQQVTLRCSSQSGHNTVSWYQQALGQGPQFIFQYYREEENGRGNFPPRFSGLQFPNYSSELNVNALELDDSALYLCASSLAGGYETQYFGPGTRLLVL.